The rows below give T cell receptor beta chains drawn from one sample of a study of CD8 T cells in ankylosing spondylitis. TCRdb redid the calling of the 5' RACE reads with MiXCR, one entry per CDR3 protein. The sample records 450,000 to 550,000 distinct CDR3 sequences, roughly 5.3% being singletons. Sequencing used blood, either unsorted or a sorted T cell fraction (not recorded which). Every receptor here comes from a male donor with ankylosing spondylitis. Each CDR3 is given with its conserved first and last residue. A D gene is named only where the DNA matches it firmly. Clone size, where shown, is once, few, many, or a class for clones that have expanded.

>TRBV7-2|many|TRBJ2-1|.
TGTGCCAGCAGCTTATCCCCCGGATTCTACAATGAGCAGTTCTTC
CASSLSPGFYNEQFF
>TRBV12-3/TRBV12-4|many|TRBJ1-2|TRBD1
TGTGCCAGCAGTTACAGGGGACACTATGGCTACACCTTC
CASSYRGHYGYTF
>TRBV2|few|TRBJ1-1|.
TGTGCCAGCAAGGAGGGGACTGAAGCTTTCTTT
CASKEGTEAFF
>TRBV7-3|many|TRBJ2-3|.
TGTGCCAGCAGCCTAAGGGGCCGGCGCACAGATACGCAGTATTTT
CASSLRGRRTDTQYF
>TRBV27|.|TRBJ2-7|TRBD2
TGTGCCAGCAGTGTAACTAGCGGATACTACGAGCAGTACTTC
CASSVTSGYYEQYF
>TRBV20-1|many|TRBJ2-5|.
TGCAGTGCTACGGACTGGTCCCAAGAGACCCAGTACTTC
CSATDWSQETQYF
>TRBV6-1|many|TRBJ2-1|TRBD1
TGTGCCAGCAGCCGCTCCCGGACAGGATACAATGAGCAGTTCTTC
CASSRSRTGYNEQFF
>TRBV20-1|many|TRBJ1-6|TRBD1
TGCAGTGCTAGAGACTTGGACAGGGGAAATTCACCCCTCCACTTT
CSARDLDRGNSPLHF
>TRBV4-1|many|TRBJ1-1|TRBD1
TGCGCCAGCAGCCAAGGGGGACAGTGGGGGAAAAAAGCTTTCTTT
CASSQGGQWGKKAFF
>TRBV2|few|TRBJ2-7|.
TGTGCCAGCAGGGACGACGCCTACGAGCAGTACTTC
CASRDDAYEQYF
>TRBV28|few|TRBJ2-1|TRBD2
TGTGCCAGCAGTTCCCGGCTAGCGGTTACTCATTGGGATGAGCAGTTCTTC
CASSSRLAVTHWDEQFF
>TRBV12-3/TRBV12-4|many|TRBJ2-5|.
TGTGCCAGCAGGAGGAAAGGAGGGGCCCAAGAGACCCAGTACTTC
CASRRKGGAQETQYF
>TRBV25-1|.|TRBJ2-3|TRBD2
TGTGCCAGCAGTGATTGGCGCGGGAGGTTTACAGATACGCAGTATTTT
CASSDWRGRFTDTQYF
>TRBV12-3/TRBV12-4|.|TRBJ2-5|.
TGTGCCAGCAGTCTTAAACTTTGGTCCCAGAATTGGCAGACCCAGTACTTC
CASSLKLWSQNWQTQYF
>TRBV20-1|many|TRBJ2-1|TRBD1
TGCAGTGTCAGCCGGGACAGAACCGTTAATGAGCAGTTCTTC
CSVSRDRTVNEQFF
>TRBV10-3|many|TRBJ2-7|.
TGTGCCATCAGTGACCCGAGAGCAGGGATAAAGTACTTC
CAISDPRAGIKYF
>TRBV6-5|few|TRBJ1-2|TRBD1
TGTGCCAGCAGTAACAGGGGGCTGGATGGCTACACCTTC
CASSNRGLDGYTF
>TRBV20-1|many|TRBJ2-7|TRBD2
TGCAGTGCTAGAGATTGGCCAGCGGGAGTATCCGAGCAGTACTTC
CSARDWPAGVSEQYF
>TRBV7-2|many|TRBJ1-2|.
TGTGCCAGCAGCTACTCTAAGAGGGGCTACACCTTC
CASSYSKRGYTF
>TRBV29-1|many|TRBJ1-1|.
TGCAGCGTTGTAAGGCAGGCCAACACTGAAGCTTTCTTT
CSVVRQANTEAFF
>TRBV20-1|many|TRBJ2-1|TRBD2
TGCAGTCCGGGGGACTACCACTACAATGAGCAGTTCTTC
CSPGDYHYNEQFF
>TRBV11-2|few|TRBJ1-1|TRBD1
TGTGCCAGCAGTCCCCTTGGACAGGGACGAGGCACTGAAGCTTTCTTT
CASSPLGQGRGTEAFF
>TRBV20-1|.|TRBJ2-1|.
TGCAGTGCTAGAGATTTGAGGGGGGCGGCCAGCTCCTACAATGAGCAGTTCTTC
CSARDLRGAASSYNEQFF
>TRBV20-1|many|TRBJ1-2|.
TGCAGTGCTAGTATCCAAGGGTACTATGGCTACACCTTC
CSASIQGYYGYTF
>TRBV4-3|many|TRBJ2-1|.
TGCGCCAGCAGCCAAGCGGGGCGATCGGAGCAGTTCTTC
CASSQAGRSEQFF
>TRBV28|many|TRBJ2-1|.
TGTGCCGCACAGGGAGTTCTCTACAATGAGCAGTTCTTC
CAAQGVLYNEQFF
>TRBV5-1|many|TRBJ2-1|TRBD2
TGCGCCAGCAGCGTTTGGACTAGCGGGAAAGATGAGCAGTTCTTC
CASSVWTSGKDEQFF
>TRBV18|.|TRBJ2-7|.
TGTGCCAGCTCACCGGGCAGCCTTGGGGACGAGCAGTACTTC
CASSPGSLGDEQYF
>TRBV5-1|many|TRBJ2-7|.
TGCGCCAGCAGAAGGGACAACTACGAGCAGTACTTC
CASRRDNYEQYF
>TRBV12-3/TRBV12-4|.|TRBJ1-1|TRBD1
TGTGCCAGCAGTCCACAGGGGGCGGTGGTAGCTTTCTTT
CASSPQGAVVAFF
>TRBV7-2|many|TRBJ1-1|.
TGTGCCAGCAGCTTAGTGTCAGGGCTCACTGAAGCTTTCTTT
CASSLVSGLTEAFF
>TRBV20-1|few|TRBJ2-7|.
TGCAGCGGGGCTAACTCCTACGAGCAGTACTTC
CSGANSYEQYF
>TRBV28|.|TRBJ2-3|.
TGTGCCAGCAGTTTCCTCCAGCGGAGCACAGATACGCAGTATTTT
CASSFLQRSTDTQYF
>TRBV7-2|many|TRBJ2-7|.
TGTGCCAGCAGCTTCCACGGGAATTCCTACGAGCAGTACTTC
CASSFHGNSYEQYF
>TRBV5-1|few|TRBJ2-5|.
TGCGCCAGCAGCTTGGCCGGACTGGCCTCGGAGACCCAGTACTTC
CASSLAGLASETQYF
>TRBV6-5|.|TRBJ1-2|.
TGTGCCAGCAGTTACTCCCCCCCCTCGGGCTATGGCTACACCTTC
CASSYSPPSGYGYTF